These T cell receptor beta chains were read from a single sample in a study of blood T cells in healthy people across ages. TCRdb reprocessed the 5' RACE reads via MiXCR and lists one record per CDR3 protein. This sample carries 550,000 to 750,000 distinct CDR3 sequences, 21% of them seen once, and the ten largest clones take 3.5% to 4%. Sequences were obtained from blood. The receptors were sampled from a man in his sixties or seventies in good health. CDR3s include the opening cysteine and the closing phenylalanine or tryptophan. D genes are given only for firm matches. Not all rows give a size; the values are once, few, many and, for expanded clones, a class.

TRBV20-1	few	TRBD2	TRBJ2-3	TGCAGTGCTTTTAGCGGGAGGCTCACAGATACGCAGTATTTT	CSAFSGRLTDTQYF
TRBV29-1	few	TRBD1	TRBJ2-7	TGCAGCGTCCGCGTCAGACAGGGTTCCTACGAGCAGTACTTC	CSVRVRQGSYEQYF
TRBV7-2	few	TRBD2	TRBJ2-1	TGTGCCAGCAGCTTAGACCTAGCGGGCCCCTACAATGAGCAGTTCTTC	CASSLDLAGPYNEQFF
TRBV12-3/TRBV12-4	-	-	TRBJ1-5	TGTGCCAGCAGGACCCCGGAGAGCAAGCATTTT	CASRTPESKHF
TRBV12-3/TRBV12-4	-	TRBD1	TRBJ1-1	TGTGCCAGCAGTTTAAAGACAGGGTTCACTGAAGCTTTCTTT	CASSLKTGFTEAFF
TRBV11-2	many	-	TRBJ2-5	TGTGCCAGCAGCTTGTCGGACGGAATCCAAGAGACCCAGTACTTC	CASSLSDGIQETQYF
TRBV2	-	-	TRBJ1-1	TGTGCCAGCAGTCAGGGAGGACGTCGCATGAACACTGAAGCTTTCTTT	CASSQGGRRMNTEAFF
TRBV5-1	few	-	TRBJ2-5	TGCGCCAGCAGCTTGCAGCCAGATAAAGAGACCCAGTACTTC	CASSLQPDKETQYF
TRBV28	-	-	TRBJ2-5	TGTGCCAGCAGTTTTCCAGGGTCAGAGACCCAGTACTTC	CASSFPGSETQYF
TRBV2	few	-	TRBJ2-5	TGTGCCAGCAGTGAAAATTTTCTCGGTGGGAAGACCCAGTACTTC	CASSENFLGGKTQYF
TRBV10-3	-	TRBD1	TRBJ2-2	TGTGCCATCAGTGAGTCCCCGGGACAGGCGAACACCGGGGAGCTGTTTTTT	CAISESPGQANTGELFF
TRBV11-2	-	TRBD2	TRBJ2-1	TGTGCCAGCAGCTTATTAGCGGGAGTTGGCGACAATGAGCAGTTCTTC	CASSLLAGVGDNEQFF
TRBV29-1	few	-	TRBJ1-2	TGCAGCGTTGATTTTCTGGGGAGAAGCTATGGCTACACCTTC	CSVDFLGRSYGYTF
TRBV20-1	few	-	TRBJ1-1	TGCAGTGCTATTAGATCTGGGAACACTGAAGCTTTCTTT	CSAIRSGNTEAFF
TRBV20-1	many	-	TRBJ2-5	TGCAGTGCTCAGTATCAAGAGACCCAGTACTTC	CSAQYQETQYF
TRBV6-1	few	TRBD1	TRBJ2-7	TGTGCCAGCAGTGCGTTGCAGGGACAGAGGAGCTCCTACGAGCAGTACTTC	CASSALQGQRSSYEQYF
TRBV6-6	few	TRBD2	TRBJ2-5	TGTGCCAGCACCGGGGGACTAGCGGGAGTTCAGACCCAGTACTTC	CASTGGLAGVQTQYF
TRBV9	few	TRBD1	TRBJ2-7	TGTGCCAGCAGCGTCCAGGGACAGGGGAGTAGCGAGCAGTACTTC	CASSVQGQGSSEQYF
TRBV28	-	-	TRBJ1-4	TGTGCCAGCATAGGGTCCGACAGTGCAACTAATGAAAAACTGTTTTTT	CASIGSDSATNEKLFF
TRBV6-2/TRBV6-3	-	-	TRBJ2-1	TGTGCCAGCAAACGCCGGGAAGGCAATGAGCAGTTCTTC	CASKRREGNEQFF